This T cell receptor beta chain was found in a study of T cell changes during pregnancy in multiple sclerosis. The CDR3 extends over 13 amino acids. V was trimmed by 5 bases and J by 8 bases, leaving 13 bases between them. Germline lookup yields CDR1 MNHEY and CDR2 SVGAGI. Clones were read by immunoSEQ multiplex PCR, and TCRdb kept only the in-frame ones, dropping some. This sample carries fewer than 15,000 clones, roughly 90% of them seen once, and the ten largest clones take around 12%. The source is a female donor in good health, enrolled as a control in a pregnancy study. The chain joins TRBV6-5 to TRBJ1-5; weak D call: TRBD1 (6 bases). The sequences come from CD8+ T cells from peripheral blood mononuclear cells, collected after pregnancy. The CDR3 DNA is TGTGCCAGCAGTAGTGGGGGCGCGGAGCCCCAGCATTTT. Amino acid sequence: CASSSGGAEPQHF.